Below are 27 T cell receptor beta chains sequenced from a single sample in a study of CD8 T cells in ankylosing spondylitis. TCRdb reanalysed the 5' RACE reads using MiXCR and keeps one entry per CDR3 protein. The table lists about 150,000 distinct CDR3 sequences, 40% to 50% of them singletons, with roughly 15% in the top ten. The specimen sequenced was synovial fluid, either unsorted or a sorted T cell fraction (not recorded which). The receptors here all came from a male donor with ankylosing spondylitis.

The chain combines TRBV28 with TRBJ2-4; D gene uncertain. The germline V gene encodes CDR1 MDHEN and CDR2 SYDVKM. CDR3 length: 15 residues. Trimming took 8 bases from V and 6 from J, leaving 20 bases between them. The CDR3 region is CASGPVTDLPNIQYF. Here the CDR3 DNA reads TGTGCCAGCGGACCGGTTACCGACCTCCCAAACATTCAGTACTTC.

This clonotype was observed many times. The chain combines TRBV28 with TRBJ1-2; 9 bases fit TRBD1. There are 13 residues in the CDR3. Unmatched junction bases numbered 6, after V lost 6 bases and J lost 7 bases. Germline CDR1 and CDR2: MDHEN and SYDVKM. The CDR3 loop reads CASSPATGGGYTF. The CDR3 DNA is TGTGCCAGCAGCCCAGCGACAGGGGGTGGCTACACCTTC.

The table lists this clonotype with a few counts. The chain carries TRBV27 and TRBJ2-5, with no clear D. The V gene lost 4 bases and the J gene lost 2 bases, with 5 bases spanning the gap. CDR3 length: 12 amino acids. The germline gives CDR1 MNHEY, CDR2 SMNVEV (reference sequence). CDR3 sequence: CASSSGQETQYF. In nucleotides, the CDR3 is TGTGCCAGCAGTTCAGGTCAAGAGACCCAGTACTTC.

The DNA for the CDR3 is TGTGCCAGCAGCTTGGTCGGTCCTCCTGGACGCTATGGCTACACCTTC. Translation: CASSLVGPPGRYGYTF. This rearrangement joins TRBV5-5 to TRBJ1-2; the D is unclear. CDR3 size: 16 residues. The ends were cut back, 0 bases at V and 4 bases at J, with 16 bases in the middle. The germline gives CDR1 SGHKS, CDR2 YYEKEE (reference sequence).

The chain uses TRBV7-8 and TRBJ1-5, with D unresolved. The V and J ends lost 2 bases and 1 base respectively, with 12 bases between them. CDR1 and CDR2 from the germline V gene are SGHVS and FQNEAQ. CDR3 length equals 16 residues. CDR3 residues: CASSLYLSSSNQPQHF. CDR3 coding DNA: TGTGCCAGCAGCTTATATTTGAGCTCCAGCAATCAGCCCCAGCATTTT. The full variable domain, in which reference TRBV7-8 and TRBJ1-5 provide the parts outside the CDR3, is GAGVSQSPRYKVAKRGQDVALRCDPISGHVSLFWYQQALGQGPEFLTYFQNEAQLDKSGLPSDRFFAERPEGSVSTLKIQRTQQEDSAVYLCASSLYLSSSNQPQHFGDGTRLSIL.

This chain uses TRBV29-1 with TRBJ1-2, with 8 nucleotides matching TRBD1. Germline trimming cut 3 bases from V and 4 bases from J; bases unmatched to any gene: 16. Germline V gene data show CDR1 as SQVTM and CDR2 as ANQGSEA. The CDR3 runs to 17 residues. CDR3 loop: CSVDRPDRVWYGYGYTF. DNA for the CDR3: TGCAGCGTTGACAGGCCGGACAGGGTATGGTACGGCTATGGCTACACCTTC.

This clonotype has a handful of counts. This chain uses TRBV20-1 with TRBJ2-1; no reliable D call. The CDR3 runs to 15 residues. The germline gives CDR1 DFQATT, CDR2 SNEGSKA (reference sequence). Trimming removed 1 base from V and 2 bases from J, with 12 bases in between. The chain's CDR3 is CSARAIASAYNEQFF. The DNA for the CDR3 is TGCAGTGCTAGAGCCATAGCTTCGGCCTACAATGAGCAGTTCTTC.

The chain recombines TRBV5-1 with TRBJ2-7; D remains unclear. The V gene's germline CDR1 is SGHRS and CDR2 YFSETQ. V lost 3 bases, J lost 0 bases, and 7 bases lay in between. The CDR3 runs 13 residues. The CDR3 DNA sequence: TGCGCCAGCAGCTGGTTCAGCTCCTACGAGCAGTACTTC. The encoded protein is CASSWFSSYEQYF.

The CDR3: CASRPLMGQGTYGYTF. The CDR3 bases are TGTGCCAGCAGACCGCTCATGGGACAGGGAACCTATGGCTACACCTTC. The rearrangement uses TRBV2 and TRBJ1-2, with 9 positions matching TRBD1. This CDR3 has 16 residues. Germline V gene data show CDR1 as SNHLY and CDR2 as FYNNEI. The trim removed 6 bases at V and 4 bases at J, leaving 12 bases unmatched.

This clonotype was detected once. CDR3 sequence reads: CASSRQGEGVTEAFF. CDR3 DNA sequence: TGTGCCAGCAGTCGACAGGGAGAAGGAGTCACTGAAGCTTTCTTT. This chain uses TRBV28 with TRBJ1-1; TRBD1 agrees at 7 bases. The V and J ends lost 5 bases and 4 bases, in that order; junction bases with no gene match: 10. This CDR3 contains 15 residues. Germline V gene lookup returns CDR1 MDHEN and CDR2 SYDVKM.

This clonotype was seen once. V usage is TRBV28 and J usage is TRBJ2-7, with D possibly called TRBD1 or TRBD2 (5 bases each). Germline V gene lookup returns CDR1 MDHEN and CDR2 SYDVKM. V was clipped by 5 bases and J by 5 bases, with 13 bases between them. The CDR3 extends over 13 amino acids. The CDR3: CASSPQGTDEQYF. CDR3 coding DNA: TGTGCCAGCAGTCCTCAAGGGACGGACGAGCAGTACTTC.

V usage is TRBV12-3 or TRBV12-4 and J usage is TRBJ1-1; D remains ambiguous. With 6 bases removed from V and 1 base from J, the gap between germline ends came to 15 bases. The CDR3 has 15 residues. The CDR3 region has the DNA TGTGCCAGCAGACCTCCCTTGACCGCGAACACTGAAGCTTTCTTT. Its protein is CASRPPLTANTEAFF.

V gene TRBV24-1 combines with J gene TRBJ2-2; D gene uncertain. The V end was cut by 4 bases, the J end by 0 bases, with 11 bases between. Germline CDR1 KGHDR, CDR2 SFDVKD. CDR3 length: 16 amino acids. This chain's CDR3 is CATSEFRVANTGELFF. The CDR3 nucleotides are TGTGCCACCAGTGAGTTCAGAGTCGCGAACACCGGGGAGCTGTTTTTT.

CDR3 sequence reads: CASSYSPPGYPYEQYF. CDR3 nucleotides: TGTGCCAGCAGTTACTCACCTCCGGGTTACCCCTACGAGCAGTACTTC. The chain has TRBV6-5 and TRBJ2-7; D is undetermined. Germline V CDR1 and CDR2: MNHEY, SVGAGI. The CDR3 is made up of 16 amino acids. V was pared by 0 bases and J by 2 bases, with 14 bases between.

This clonotype occurred a few times. J is TRBJ2-1 and V is TRBV10-3; the D gene is possibly TRBD2 (5 bases). The CDR3 contains 15 residues. The germline gives CDR1 ENHRY, CDR2 SYGVKD. V lost 7 bases, J lost 8 bases, and 21 bases lay in between. In DNA form, the CDR3 reads TGTGCCATCAAGAGGGATAGAGGGTTAAATGATGAGCAGTTCTTC. This sequence encodes CAIKRDRGLNDEQFF.

The genes are TRBV4-3 and TRBJ2-6; D is unclear. CDR1 and CDR2 (germline): LGHNA, YSLEER. The CDR3 loop spans 13 amino acids. V was pared by 3 bases and J by 5 bases, with 5 bases between. CDR3 loop: CASSQLWANVLTF. For the CDR3, the DNA is TGCGCCAGCAGCCAGCTCTGGGCCAACGTCCTGACTTTC.

This clonotype has more than one count but fewer than ten. This chain links TRBV13 with TRBJ2-7; TRBD1 agrees at 10 bases. CDR1 is PRHDT, CDR2 FYEKMQ, per germline (reference sequence). The CDR3 runs to 15 residues. J was trimmed by 2 bases and V by 3 bases; bases with no gene match: 4. The DNA for the CDR3 is TGTGCCAGCAGCTTGGGGACAGGGGAAACCTACGAGCAGTACTTC. Translating it yields CASSLGTGETYEQYF.

This clonotype has at least ten counts. The chain recombines TRBV9 with TRBJ2-2; D is uncertain. CDR1 is SGDLS, CDR2 YYNGEE, per germline. Trimming left V 0 bases short and J 0 bases short, with 9 bases between. The CDR3 has 16 residues. The CDR3 spells CASSVVGVPNTGELFF. For the CDR3, the DNA is TGTGCCAGCAGCGTAGTTGGGGTACCGAACACCGGGGAGCTGTTTTTT.

This clonotype was recorded only once. This chain joins TRBV7-8 and TRBJ1-2; D is uncertain. V was pared by 5 bases and J by 6 bases, with 19 bases between. From germline, CDR1 is SGHVS and CDR2 FQNEAQ. This CDR3 contains 15 residues. CDR3 in DNA: TGTGCCAGCAGCGCCTTAGGGTACGTCTATCATGGCTACACCTTC. Translated: CASSALGYVYHGYTF.

This clonotype was found many times. This rearrangement joins TRBV29-1 to TRBJ1-1; D ambiguous. Between the trimmed V and J ends, which lost 6 bases and 6 bases, there was a span of 20 bases. CDR3 size: 14 residues. CDR1 SQVTM and CDR2 ANQGSEA come from the germline V gene. The CDR3 bases are TGCAGCGTCCCTCCCTGGGAAGGTAGTCCTGAAGCTTTCTTT. Translated: CSVPPWEGSPEAFF. The full variable domain, with the rest looked up from reference TRBV29-1 and TRBJ1-1, is SAVISQKPSRDICQRGTSLTIQCQVDSQVTMMFWYRQQPGQSLTLIATANQGSEATYESGFVIDKFPISRPNLTFSTLTVSNMSPEDSSIYLCSVPPWEGSPEAFFGQGTRLTVV.

The chain is built from TRBV6-5 and TRBJ2-5; D not certain. V shed 3 bases and J shed 6 bases, with 14 bases lying between them. Looked up from germline, CDR1 is MNHEY and CDR2 is SVGAGI. This CDR3 comprises 14 residues. CDR3 amino acids: CASSYRSGRKTQYF. In DNA, the CDR3 is TGTGCCAGCAGTTATCGATCAGGAAGAAAGACCCAGTACTTC.

The rearrangement uses TRBV11-2 and TRBJ1-1, with 7 nucleotides matching TRBD1. There are 21 residues in the CDR3. Germline V gene lookup returns CDR1 SGHAT and CDR2 FQNNGV. The V gene end was trimmed by 2 bases and the J gene end by 0 bases; junction bases not matched to a gene: 21. This chain's CDR3 is CASSLLSWIGVITGVNTEAFF. For the CDR3, the DNA is TGTGCCAGCAGCTTACTTTCATGGATTGGGGTCATCACAGGGGTGAACACTGAAGCTTTCTTT.

The V call is TRBV10-3, the J call TRBJ2-3, with D possibly matching TRBD2 (6 bases). The germline V and J ends were trimmed by 2 bases and 1 base, with 10 bases remaining between them. The CDR3 extends over 15 amino acids. CDR1 and CDR2 (germline): ENHRY, SYGVKD. CDR3 amino acids: CAISEAGMRTDTQYF. DNA for the CDR3: TGTGCCATCAGTGAGGCGGGGATGCGCACAGATACGCAGTATTTT.

The chain combines TRBV5-6 with TRBJ2-3, with a weak D call TRBD1 (5 bases). V was trimmed by 5 bases and J by 0 bases, leaving 16 bases between them. The CDR3 is made up of 16 amino acids. CDR1 is SGHDT, CDR2 YYEEEE, per germline. The CDR3 region is CASREFGGASTDTQYF. The DNA of the CDR3 is TGTGCCAGCAGAGAGTTCGGTGGGGCCAGCACAGATACGCAGTATTTT.

The rearrangement links TRBV15 to TRBJ2-1, with D hard to call. In germline, CDR1 is LNHNV, CDR2 YYDKDF (reference sequence). The V and J ends lost 0 bases and 0 bases respectively, with 12 bases between them. CDR3 length equals 17 residues. Written as DNA, the CDR3 is TGTGCCACCAGCAGAGAAGCTCGGGCCCGCTCCTACAATGAGCAGTTCTTC. Encoded protein: CATSREARARSYNEQFF. Looking up the rest from reference TRBV15 and TRBJ2-1 gives the full variable domain: DAMVIQNPRYQVTQFGKPVTLSCSQTLNHNVMYWYQQKSSQAPKLLFHYYDKDFNNEADTPDNFQSRRPNTSFCFLDIRSPGLGDTAMYLCATSREARARSYNEQFFGPGTRLTVL.

The chain combines TRBV12-3 or TRBV12-4 with TRBJ2-7, with D perhaps matching TRBD1 (5 bases). V dropped 8 bases and J dropped 4 bases, with 12 bases sitting between them. The CDR3 has 12 amino acids. In DNA, the CDR3 is TGTGCCAGCGGCTCGACAGCTTACGAGCAGTACTTC. Amino acid sequence: CASGSTAYEQYF.

This clonotype was detected a few times. The genes are TRBV20-1 and TRBJ2-1; 12 nucleotides line up with TRBD2. The CDR3 consists of 16 residues. The germline V gene has CDR1 DFQATT and CDR2 SNEGSKA (reference sequence). The V and J ends lost 0 bases and 7 bases, in that order; junction bases with no gene match: 7. CDR3 nucleotides: TGCAGTGCTAGAGATTGGTGGCTAGCGGGGGGGAATGAGCAGTTCTTC. Its translation: CSARDWWLAGGNEQFF.